These T cell receptor beta chains were read from a single sample in a study of monozygotic twins with inflammatory bowel disease. TCRdb reprocessed the 5' RACE reads and stores each CDR3 protein as one record, lacking DNA. The repertoire table contains roughly 120,000 distinct CDR3 sequences. Material for sequencing was blood. These receptors were obtained from a human donor with ulcerative colitis or Crohn's disease, or a healthy co-twin of an affected twin (not recorded which). CDR3s include the opening cysteine and the closing phenylalanine or tryptophan.

cdr3_aa	j_call	v_call
CASRSTRQPPYEQYF	TRBJ2-7	TRBV28
CASSDRGSYNEQFF	TRBJ2-1	TRBV2
CASSLSGHRTDTQYF	TRBJ2-3	TRBV5-6
CASSYSQGDTGELFF	TRBJ2-2	TRBV6-5
CSARPGPKVLQDYGYTF	TRBJ1-2	TRBV20-1
CASSQDPSGEPTDTQYF	TRBJ2-3	TRBV4-1
CASQTGGGRPEAFF	TRBJ1-1	TRBV6-6
CASSDPKNTIYF	TRBJ1-3	TRBV28
CASSLGPGANEQFF	TRBJ2-1	TRBV11-2
CASSLLGAAYEQYF	TRBJ2-7	TRBV5-1
CASSLADGPYEQYF	TRBJ2-7	TRBV7-2
CASSPYLAPAYNEQFF	TRBJ2-1	TRBV27
CASSSLIRGGYTEAFF	TRBJ1-1	TRBV7-6
CASSAHPGTGYEQYF	TRBJ2-7	TRBV7-8
CASSVSQGTGNTIYF	TRBJ1-3	TRBV2
CASSSSGPYEQYF	TRBJ2-7	TRBV28
CASSPLGGRTYNEQFF	TRBJ2-1	TRBV27
CSAEGNYNEQFF	TRBJ2-1	TRBV20-1
CSAPGQGQETQYF	TRBJ2-5	TRBV20-1
CASRMTGYQETQYF	TRBJ2-5	TRBV5-1
CASKEASWENTEAFF	TRBJ1-1	TRBV5-1
CASSIGRVRGAGNTEAFF	TRBJ1-1	TRBV19